The source of this T cell receptor (beta chain) is a study of lung T cells in sarcoidosis with Löfgren's syndrome. In TCRdb, the reads were re-called with MiXCR into one record per CDR3 protein. The table has fewer than 80,000 distinct CDR3 sequences, over 20% seen once. This clonotype was seen many times. The CDR3 has 15 amino acids. CDR1 SNHLY and CDR2 FYNNEI come from the germline V gene. J gave up 6 bases and V 5 bases, and 10 bases lay outside the gene matches. The specimen sequenced was CD4+ T cells from PBMCs. The sequence came from a human donor with sarcoidosis (Löfgren's syndrome or another form), or a control subject (not recorded which). The rearrangement joins TRBV2 to TRBJ2-3, with 8 bases fitting TRBD2. In nucleotides, the CDR3 is TGTGCCAGCAGTAGGGATAGCGGGGCACCTGATACGCAGTATTTT. Its protein is CASSRDSGAPDTQYF.